The 9 T cell receptor beta chains in this list originate from one sample, sequenced in a study of blood T cells in healthy people across ages. Primed by a sample-barcoded 5' primer and a J-beta primer mix, a second PCR proceeded for about 6 to 12 cycles. TCRdb redid the calling of the 5' RACE reads with MiXCR, one entry per CDR3 protein. In the table there are about 680,000 distinct CDR3 sequences, around 45% of which are singletons. Material: blood. The receptors come from a woman in her sixties in good health.

This clonotype was picked up many times. The chain joins TRBV10-3 to TRBJ2-2; 12 nucleotides agree with TRBD2. CDR1 ENHRY and CDR2 SYGVKD come from the germline V gene. Trimming took 1 base from V and 4 from J; bases not matched to a gene: 7. This CDR3 has 18 amino acids. CDR3 region: CAISEFLAGGSGTGELFF. The CDR3 region has the DNA TGTGCCATCAGTGAGTTTCTAGCGGGAGGGAGTGGCACCGGGGAGCTGTTTTTT.

The genes are TRBV5-6 and TRBJ2-3; 10 bases are a match to TRBD1. Germline assignment: CDR1 SGHDT and CDR2 YYEEEE. The trim removed 3 bases at V and 4 bases at J, leaving 11 bases unmatched. CDR3 length: 17 residues. CDR3 sequence: CASSSSGTGDWSDTQYF. CDR3 in DNA: TGTGCCAGCAGCTCATCCGGGACAGGGGATTGGTCAGATACGCAGTATTTT.

The chain has TRBV28 and TRBJ2-1; D is possibly TRBD1 or TRBD2 (5 bases each). The J call may be incorrect, as the DNA end agrees better with TRBJ2-7. CDR1 is MDHEN and CDR2 is SYDVKM in the germline V gene. The CDR3 contains 14 residues. CDR3 in DNA: TGTGCCAGCAGGTCTCAGGGACGAGGGTACGAGCAGTACTTC. Its protein is CASRSQGRGYEQYF.

The chain is built from TRBV28 and TRBJ1-2; no clear D. The CDR3 spans 14 residues. Germline values: CDR1 MDHEN, CDR2 SYDVKM. V lost 4 bases to trimming and J lost 2 bases, with 11 bases between them. The CDR3 loop reads CASSSPGENYGYTF. The DNA of the CDR3 is TGTGCCAGCAGTTCCCCAGGAGAGAACTATGGCTACACCTTC.

J is TRBJ1-1 and V is TRBV7-2; 9 bases line up with TRBD1. This CDR3 contains 14 residues. Unmatched junction bases numbered 9, after V lost 7 bases and J lost 6 bases. Germline CDR1 and CDR2: SGHTA and FQGNSA. CDR3: CASNSDRGRPEAFF. CDR3 coding DNA: TGTGCCAGCAACTCCGACAGGGGGAGACCTGAAGCTTTCTTT. The full variable domain, its missing parts supplied by reference TRBV7-2 and TRBJ1-1, is GAGVSQSPSNKVTEKGKDVELRCDPISGHTALYWYRQSLGQGLEFLIYFQGNSAPDKSGLPSDRFSAERTGGSVSTLTIQRTQQEDSAVYLCASNSDRGRPEAFFGQGTRLTVV.

This clonotype showed up just a few times. CDR3 region: CASSLDGRAGGSYEQYF. The CDR3 coding sequence is TGTGCCAGCAGCTTAGATGGGCGGGCAGGGGGCTCGTACGAGCAGTACTTC. The V and J genes are TRBV7-2 and TRBJ2-4; 8 bases line up with TRBD1. The J call may be wrong; the DNA end is better matched by TRBJ2-7. The CDR3 loop spans 17 amino acids. The germline CDR1 and CDR2 sequences are SGHTA and FQGNSA.

The chain joins TRBV3-1 to TRBJ2-4, with D maybe TRBD2 (5 bases). CDR3 size: 13 residues. Germline loops: CDR1 LGHDT, CDR2 YNNKEL (reference sequence). V shed 4 bases and J shed 7 bases, with 11 bases lying between them. CDR3 sequence: CASSPSGDNIQYF. The CDR3 DNA reads as TGTGCCAGCAGCCCCTCCGGGGATAACATTCAGTACTTC.

The chain is built from TRBV20-1 and TRBJ2-1, with 10 bases lining up with TRBD2. Germline values: CDR1 DFQATT, CDR2 SNEGSKA (reference sequence). Germline trimming cut 5 bases from V and 6 bases from J; bases unmatched to any gene: 10. This CDR3 region has 15 residues. For the CDR3, the DNA is TGCAGTGCTCGAGCCCGGACTAGCGGCTTCAATGAGCAGTTCTTC. It is translated as CSARARTSGFNEQFF.

The sample holds one count of this clonotype. V gene TRBV6-2 or TRBV6-3 combines with J gene TRBJ1-4; 7 nucleotides align to TRBD1. The CDR3 length is 15 residues. Germline loops: CDR1 MNHEY, CDR2 SVGEGT. Germline trimming cut 3 bases from V and 8 bases from J; bases unmatched to any gene: 9. CDR3 DNA sequence: TGTGCCAGCAGTTATTTTACGACAGGGCGCGAAAAACTGTTTTTT. It codes for CASSYFTTGREKLFF.